This T cell receptor (beta chain) was captured by sequencing in a study of vaccination effects on CD4 cells after COVID-19. Findings of the study overall: Clones induced by infection and by vaccine showed marked clonal contraction late after vaccination.

The repertoire was sequenced with immunoSEQ multiplex PCR; TCRdb's copy has only in-frame clones and lacks some. Altogether 35,000 to 40,000 clones are present, about three fifths being singletons, with the ten largest covering under 15%. Antigen-specific CD4+ T cells were first expanded with viral peptide pools by the ViraFEST assay and only then sequenced. Culture proceeded for roughly ten days, and CD4+ T cells were then isolated. Among the vaccine recipients, none had a prior SARS-CoV-2 infection, and nucleocapsid antibodies were negative. V lost 2 bases to trimming and J lost 8 bases, with 11 bases between them. This CDR3 is 14 amino acids long. From germline, CDR1 is SGHRS and CDR2 YFSETQ. Worth noting for this clone: Its antigen is still unknown.

This specimen consisted of CD4+ T cells from PBMCs cultured with HCoV-OC43 spike peptides, obtained before COVID-19 vaccination. Subset in this sample: HCoV-OC43 spike overlapping peptide pool stimulation. The genes are TRBV5-1 and TRBJ1-6, with D unresolved. This TCR was sampled from a human donor who received a COVID-19 vaccine. CDR3 amino acids: CASSLDGSYSPLHF. DNA for the CDR3: TGCGCCAGCAGCTTAGACGGCTCCTATTCACCCCTCCACTTT.